The 21 T cell receptor beta chains listed next were all sequenced from one sample in a study of cytomegalovirus exposure and HLA in healthy donors. It was with 60 Vbeta and 13 Jbeta primers that the PCR ran. Sequenced by immunoSEQ multiplex PCR; TCRdb stores in-frame clones only, minus some. This sample has under 250,000 clones, with around 80% found just once. The sequenced sample was PBMCs. The receptors here all came from a woman in her fifties or sixties in good health and CMV-seropositive.

Comments on this clone: The same CDR3 is also encoded by other DNA sequences in this sample. The chain combines TRBV19 with TRBJ2-6, with D maybe TRBD1 (6 bases). The CDR3 consists of 15 residues. In germline, CDR1 is LNHDA, CDR2 SQIVND (reference sequence). The V end lost 5 bases, the J end lost 4 bases, and 12 bases lay between the germline ends. The CDR3 DNA follows: TGTGCCAGTAGTCTACAGGGATCCGGGGCCAACGTCCTGACTTTC. Its protein product is CASSLQGSGANVLTF.

This clone appeared a single time. The gene calls are TRBV14 and TRBJ1-1, with D perhaps TRBD1 (5 bases). The CDR3 is 15 amino acids. CDR1 and CDR2 (germline): SGHDN, FVKESK. Trimming removed 5 bases at V and 4 bases at J, with 17 bases between. CDR3 residues: CASSAPGGVLTEAFF. The CDR3 nucleotides are TGTGCCAGCAGCGCTCCGGGGGGGGTACTCACTGAAGCTTTCTTT. Full variable domain (missing parts from reference TRBV14 and TRBJ1-1): EAGVTQFPSHSVIEKGQTVTLRCDPISGHDNLYWYRRVMGKEIKFLLHFVKESKQDESGMPNNRFLAERTGGTYSTLKVQPAELEDSGVYFCASSAPGGVLTEAFFGQGTRLTVV.

This clone was observed a few times. V is TRBV28 and J is TRBJ2-4; TRBD1 matches at 9 bases. Germline V gene sequence: CDR1 MDHEN, CDR2 SYDVKM. With 5 bases clipped from V and 0 bases from J, the junction kept 11 bases outside the gene matches. The CDR3 has 18 residues. CDR3 sequence reads: CASSETGGPLLAKNIQYF. In DNA, the CDR3 is TGTGCCAGCAGTGAGACAGGGGGTCCCTTGCTAGCCAAAAACATTCAGTACTTC.

This clone has just one count. Other nucleotide sequences from this sample produce the same CDR3. The chain uses TRBV5-1 and TRBJ1-1; D is perhaps TRBD1 (6 bases). The V and J ends lost 4 bases and 1 base respectively, with 8 bases between them. CDR1 is SGHRS and CDR2 is YFSETQ in the germline V gene. The CDR3 extends over 13 amino acids. The CDR3 nucleotides are TGCGCCAGCAGCAGAGGGGGGAACACTGAAGCTTTCTTT. It encodes CASSRGGNTEAFF. Using reference TRBV5-1 and TRBJ1-1 for the parts outside the CDR3, the full variable domain is KAGVTQTPRYLIKTRGQQVTLSCSPISGHRSVSWYQQTPGQGLQFLFEYFSETQRNKGNFPGRFSGRQFSNSRSEMNVSTLELGDSALYLCASSRGGNTEAFFGQGTRLTVV.

This rearrangement joins TRBV28 to TRBJ2-5; TRBD2 aligns across 8 bases. The CDR3 loop spans 15 amino acids. Germline V gives CDR1 MDHEN, CDR2 SYDVKM. With 5 bases clipped from V and 5 bases from J, the junction kept 10 bases outside the gene matches. Here the CDR3 DNA reads TGTGCCAGCAGTGGTTCGGGAGGGCCGGGGGAGACCCAGTACTTC. The encoded protein is CASSGSGGPGETQYF.

This clone has a handful of counts. The chain couples TRBV7-2 to TRBJ1-6; D unclear. CDR1 and CDR2 (germline): SGHTA, FQGNSA. The CDR3 has 14 residues. Trimming took 4 bases from V and 8 from J, leaving 12 bases between them. In nucleotides, the CDR3 is TGTGCCAGCAGCTCACGCGACTTATATTCACCCCTCCACTTT. Amino acids: CASSSRDLYSPLHF.

The chain employs TRBV9 and TRBJ2-1; 11 bases agree with TRBD2. Germline assignment: CDR1 SGDLS and CDR2 YYNGEE. The CDR3 runs to 15 residues. The junction had 6 bases not matched to a gene; V was cut back by 2 bases and J by 8 bases. As DNA, the CDR3 is TGTGCCAGCAGCGTTAGCGGGAGGGCCGCAGATGAGCAGTTCTTC. This encodes CASSVSGRAADEQFF.

The rearrangement joins TRBV5-1 to TRBJ2-7, with D tentatively TRBD2 (6 bases). The V end lost 4 bases, the J end lost 1 base, and 15 bases lay between the germline ends. Looked up from germline, CDR1 is SGHRS and CDR2 is YFSETQ. The CDR3 runs 15 residues. CDR3: CASSTGGALSYEQYF. CDR3 bases: TGCGCCAGCAGCACTGGAGGGGCTTTATCCTACGAGCAGTACTTC.

This chain joins TRBV5-1 and TRBJ2-1; D ambiguous. V was pared by 4 bases and J by 7 bases, with 21 bases between. The CDR3 is 16 residues long. The germline V gene has CDR1 SGHRS and CDR2 YFSETQ. The CDR3 DNA reads TGCGCCAGCAGCCCGTTACTTCAAGAGTTAGATAATGAGCAGTTCTTC. This translates into CASSPLLQELDNEQFF.

This clone was seen a single time. The chain joins TRBV9 to TRBJ2-3; a possible D gene is TRBD2 (7 bases). Deletions cut 4 bases from V and 2 bases from J, with 20 bases between. Germline CDR1 reads SGDLS; CDR2 reads YYNGEE. This CDR3 contains 17 residues. CDR3 DNA: TGTGCCAGCAGCCCGTTCGGGGGGCCTTACGACACAGATACGCAGTATTTT. Amino acid sequence: CASSPFGGPYDTDTQYF.

The chain is built from TRBV7-2 and TRBJ2-7; D not resolved. V lost 1 base, J lost 6 bases, and 10 bases lay in between. The CDR3 length is 13 residues. The germline gives CDR1 SGHTA, CDR2 FQGNSA. DNA of the CDR3: TGTGCCAGCAGCTTAGAGTCTAGTTTCGAGCAGTACTTC. It specifies CASSLESSFEQYF. The variable domain in full, completed from reference TRBV7-2 and TRBJ2-7, reads GAGVSQSPSNKVTEKGKDVELRCDPISGHTALYWYRQSLGQGLEFLIYFQGNSAPDKSGLPSDRFSAERTGGSVSTLTIQRTQQEDSAVYLCASSLESSFEQYFGPGTRLTVT.

The chain is built from TRBV6-1 and TRBJ2-5; the D is unclear. Near its end, the DNA agrees better with TRBJ2-7, so the J call may be wrong. From germline, CDR1 is MNHNS and CDR2 SASEGT. The CDR3 is 17 amino acids. The CDR3 DNA reads as TGTGCCAGCAGTGAAGTTTTAGCTATTTCCTCCTCCTACGAGCAGTACTTC. It is translated as CASSEVLAISSSYEQYF.

The chain uses TRBV25-1 and TRBJ1-2, with no clear D. The germline V gene has CDR1 MGHDK and CDR2 SYGVNS. The CDR3 has 13 residues. The germline V and J ends were trimmed by 2 bases and 3 bases, with 7 bases remaining between them. This CDR3 is CASSEVRDYGYTF. Here the CDR3 DNA reads TGTGCCAGCAGTGAAGTGAGGGACTATGGCTACACCTTC.

The gene calls are TRBV6-7 and TRBJ1-3; TRBD1 might be the D (5 bases). TRBV6-7 is flagged as an ORF with uncertain function. The CDR3 contains 16 residues. V was clipped by 0 bases and J by 3 bases, with 12 bases between them. CDR3 coding DNA: TGTGCCAGCAGTTACTCGAAGAGGGACTTTGGAAACACCATATATTTT. Protein product: CASSYSKRDFGNTIYF.

The J gene is TRBJ2-1, the V gene TRBV9, with 12 positions matching TRBD2. The germline CDR1 and CDR2 sequences are SGDLS and YYNGEE. This CDR3 region has 17 residues. The V gene end was trimmed by 3 bases and the J gene end by 6 bases; junction bases not matched to a gene: 10. CDR3 nucleotide sequence: TGTGCCAGCAGCGCCTTACAAAGACTAGCGGGGGTCAATGAGCAGTTCTTC. Its translation is CASSALQRLAGVNEQFF.

V usage is TRBV27 and J usage is TRBJ2-3; TRBD2 aligns across 8 bases. CDR3 length: 16 residues. From germline, CDR1 is MNHEY and CDR2 SMNVEV (reference sequence). V was clipped by 2 bases and J by 4 bases; unmatched bases: 8. For the CDR3, the DNA is TGTGCCAGCAGTTTAAGTACTAGCGGCGGCGCAGATACGCAGTATTTT. Protein product: CASSLSTSGGADTQYF.

J is TRBJ1-4 and V is TRBV5-5, with 8 bases matching TRBD1. From germline, CDR1 is SGHKS and CDR2 YYEKEE (reference sequence). The CDR3 totals 14 residues. Trimming at V came to 4 bases and at J to 6 bases, leaving 5 bases not matched to a gene. This CDR3 is CASSQGQGYEKLFF. In DNA, the CDR3 is TGTGCCAGCAGCCAAGGACAGGGATATGAAAAACTGTTTTTT. The whole variable domain, remainder taken from reference TRBV5-5 and TRBJ1-4, is DAGVTQSPTHLIKTRGQQVTLRCSPISGHKSVSWYQQVLGQGPQFIFQYYEKEERGRGNFPDRFSARQFPNYSSELNVNALLLGDSALYLCASSQGQGYEKLFFGSGTQLSVL.

The gene calls are TRBV2 and TRBJ2-1, with 8 bases matching TRBD2. The CDR3 sequence is 16 residues long. Trimming cost V 3 bases and J 5 bases; bases outside gene matches: 9. The germline gives CDR1 SNHLY, CDR2 FYNNEI. The CDR3: CASSDGSGSLDNEQFF. The CDR3 DNA reads TGTGCCAGCAGTGATGGGAGCGGGAGTCTCGACAATGAGCAGTTCTTC. Full variable domain (remainder filled in from reference TRBV2 and TRBJ2-1): EPEVTQTPSHQVTQMGQEVILRCVPISNHLYFYWYRQILGQKVEFLVSFYNNEISEKSEIFDDQFSVERPDGSNFTLKIRSTKLEDSAMYFCASSDGSGSLDNEQFFGPGTRLTVL.

Note on this clone: An end of the junction does not agree with germline; a read error may underlie this. V gene TRBV7-9 combines with J gene TRBJ1-4; 7 bases agree with TRBD1. The V gene's germline CDR1 is SEHNR and CDR2 FQNEAQ (reference sequence). This CDR3 comprises 13 residues. The CDR3 nucleotides read TGTTCCAGCAGCCGGGACAGCCATGAAAAACTGTTTTTT. It translates to CSSSRDSHEKLFF.

This rearrangement joins TRBV5-1 to TRBJ1-1; 7 bases are a match to TRBD1. There are 15 residues in the CDR3. V dropped 0 bases and J dropped 0; count of bases not matched to a gene: 2. The germline gives CDR1 SGHRS, CDR2 YFSETQ. The chain's CDR3 is CASSLGQGVNTEAFF. Written as DNA, the CDR3 is TGCGCCAGCAGCTTGGGACAGGGAGTGAACACTGAAGCTTTCTTT.

The DNA of the CDR3 is TGTGCCAGCAGCCAAGGGCTAGCGGGGGTGACCAAAAACATTCAGTACTTC. Translated: CASSQGLAGVTKNIQYF. The rearrangement joins TRBV4-2 to TRBJ2-4, with 10 bases that match TRBD2. The CDR3 is 17 residues long. Germline assignment: CDR1 LGHNA and CDR2 YNFKEQ. Trimming took 1 base from V and 2 from J; bases not matched to a gene: 5.